This T cell receptor beta chain was retrieved from a study of shared clonotypes between healthy human individuals. As for the study in general: Contributing individuals were a couple of females and a few males aged 18 to 49.

Some clones are missing from TCRdb's copy, which holds only in-frame ones; the method was immunoSEQ multiplex PCR. The data hold some 2,500,000 clones, with roughly 93% observed a single time. V was shortened by 4 bases and J by 0 bases, with 4 bases between the two germline ends. Germline loops: CDR1 SGHTA, CDR2 FQGTGA. The CDR3 has 13 amino acids. The source of this sequence is a man aged 18 to 29 in good health. Some clones in this sample may be carry-over from other donors' samples. The specimen sequenced was naive CD4+ T cells from PBMCs. The subset: CD45RA+ positively selected. The chain employs TRBV7-3 and TRBJ1-3; D unclear. The CDR3 bases are TGTGCCAGCAGCTCCACCTCTGGAAACACCATATATTTT. Its translation: CASSSTSGNTIYF. Full variable domain (outside the CDR3, taken from reference TRBV7-3 and TRBJ1-3): GAGVSQTPSNKVTEKGKYVELRCDPISGHTALYWYRQSLGQGPEFLIYFQGTGAADDSGLPNDRFFAVRPEGSVSTLKIQRTERGDSAVYLCASSSTSGNTIYFGEGSWLTVV.